Shown below are 28 T cell receptor beta chains from a single sample sequenced in a study of T cell responses to AZD1222 COVID-19 vaccine. Libraries were prepared by immunoSEQ multiplex PCR; TCRdb keeps only in-frame clonotypes and omits some of them. The sample includes 66,000 or so clones, about 88% seen only once; the top ten take around 16%. The sample was peripheral blood, taken on day 0 of AZD1222 vaccination. The receptors stem from an adult in good health.

As to this clone: The germline gene is not matched at one end of the junction; a read error may be the cause. The chain combines TRBV30 with TRBJ2-5; a possible D gene is TRBD2 (6 bases). In germline, CDR1 is GTSNPN, CDR2 SVGIG (reference sequence). The CDR3 runs to 13 residues. CDR3 loop: CARRERAGETQYF. CDR3 DNA: TGTGCCCGGAGGGAGCGGGCGGGGGAGACCCAGTACTTC. The full variable domain, completed using reference TRBV30 and TRBJ2-5, is SQTIHQWPATLVQPVGSPLSLECTVEGTSNPNLYWYRQAAGRGLQLLFYSVGIGQISSEVPQNLSASRPQDRQFILSSKKLLLSDSGFYLCARRERAGETQYFGPGTRLLVL.

This clone occurred once. CDR3 loop: CASSLAGQDYGYTF. CDR3 DNA sequence: TGTGCCAGCAGCTTAGCTGGGCAGGACTATGGCTACACCTTC. The gene calls are TRBV7-2 and TRBJ1-2; D unresolved. Per germline, CDR1 SGHTA and CDR2 FQGNSA. The CDR3 has 14 amino acids. Trimming cost V 0 bases and J 3 bases, with 8 bases left between them.

V is TRBV27 and J is TRBJ1-1, with 9 bases identical to TRBD1. The CDR3 totals 16 residues. The V and J ends lost 2 bases and 4 bases, in that order; junction bases with no gene match: 8. CDR1 MNHEY and CDR2 SMNVEV come from the germline V gene (reference sequence). The CDR3 here is CASSLEGDRAGTEAFF. CDR3 DNA: TGTGCCAGCAGTTTAGAGGGGGACAGGGCGGGCACTGAAGCTTTCTTT.

V usage is TRBV29-1 and J usage is TRBJ2-3; D is perhaps TRBD1 (5 bases). CDR3 size: 14 residues. CDR1 is SQVTM and CDR2 is ANQGSEA in the germline V gene. V was pared by 4 bases and J by 0 bases, with 11 bases between. CDR3 in amino acids: CSVGWGGSTDTQYF. In nucleotides, the CDR3 is TGCAGCGTTGGGTGGGGCGGTAGCACAGATACGCAGTATTTT.

The chain links TRBV7-2 to TRBJ2-3, with D uncertain. This CDR3 is built from 15 residues. The germline gives CDR1 SGHTA, CDR2 FQGNSA. Trimming removed 0 bases from V and 4 bases from J, with 11 bases in between. CDR3 loop: CASSLASAIADTQYF. DNA for the CDR3: TGTGCCAGCAGCTTAGCCTCTGCTATAGCAGATACGCAGTATTTT.

The rearrangement joins TRBV6-6 to TRBJ1-2, with no clear D. Germline CDR1 reads MNHNY; CDR2 reads SVGAGI (reference sequence). V lost 2 bases and J 7 bases, leaving 14 bases between the germline ends. The CDR3 is 14 residues long. The CDR3 bases are TGTGCCAGCAGTTACGACCAACAATCAGGTGGCTACACCTTC. Protein: CASSYDQQSGGYTF.

J is TRBJ2-7 and V is TRBV9; 11 nucleotides match TRBD1. The germline V gene encodes CDR1 SGDLS and CDR2 YYNGEE. The CDR3 extends over 13 amino acids. J was trimmed by 8 bases and V by 3 bases; bases with no gene match: 4. CDR3 sequence: CASSAWDRGKQYF. The CDR3 DNA sequence: TGTGCCAGCAGCGCGTGGGACAGGGGGAAGCAGTACTTC.

The J gene is TRBJ2-1, the V gene TRBV27; 9 bases are shared with TRBD2. CDR1 MNHEY and CDR2 SMNVEV come from the germline V gene (reference sequence). With V trimmed by 3 bases and J by 6 bases, 12 bases remained unmatched. CDR3 length: 17 amino acids. The DNA for the CDR3 is TGTGCCAGCAGTTTGCGCGTAGCGGCGGGAGGGTTCAATGAGCAGTTCTTC. Its protein product is CASSLRVAAGGFNEQFF.

In the case of this clone: The junction does not match germline at one end; this may be a read error. The rearrangement links TRBV6-6 to TRBJ1-5; D is unresolved. Germline-derived CDR1 and CDR2 are MNHNY and SVGAGI (reference sequence). The CDR3 runs to 14 residues. The CDR3 DNA is TGTGCCAGCAGACTCGGGGATAGCTATCAGCCCCAGCATTTT. Its translation: CASRLGDSYQPQHF.

This chain links TRBV7-3 with TRBJ2-1; TRBD1 might be the D (6 bases). Trimming removed 2 bases from V and 6 bases from J, with 14 bases in between. The germline V gene has CDR1 SGHTA and CDR2 FQGTGA. The CDR3 is made up of 15 amino acids. The DNA for the CDR3 is TGTGCCAGCAGCTTATTGACAGGTTTAAGCAATGAGCAGTTCTTC. Translated, it gives CASSLLTGLSNEQFF.

The gene calls are TRBV18 and TRBJ1-2; D possibly corresponds to TRBD1 (5 bases). This CDR3 region has 13 residues. CDR1 is KGHSH, CDR2 LQKENI, per germline. Trimming pared 3 bases from V and 1 base from J, leaving 6 bases between. CDR3 sequence: CASSPRDNYGYTF. The CDR3 DNA follows: TGTGCCAGCTCACCCAGGGATAACTATGGCTACACCTTC.

The chain combines TRBV10-3 with TRBJ2-7; D assignment may be TRBD1 or TRBD2 (5 bases each). The V gene's germline CDR1 is ENHRY and CDR2 SYGVKD. This CDR3 comprises 13 residues. V lost 6 bases, J lost 2 bases, and 11 bases lay in between. The DNA of the CDR3 is TGTGCCATCAGCGGGGACGGAACCTACGAGCAGTACTTC. This sequence encodes CAISGDGTYEQYF.

With regard to this clone: Likely a read error: the CDR3 ends without its conserved phenylalanine or tryptophan. The DNA is omitted, as the CDR3 cannot be located on it reliably, and the CDR3 follows TCRdb's listing. The CDR3 sequence: CSVGRQGPGV. The V call is TRBV29-1, the J call TRBJ1-1; TRBD1, the table's D call, was not compared with the DNA. Germline V CDR1 and CDR2: SQVTM, ANQGSEA. The length of the CDR3 is 10 amino acids, counting both ends.

The chain carries TRBV2 and TRBJ1-2; D might be TRBD1 (6 bases). With 7 bases removed from V and 4 bases from J, the gap between germline ends came to 16 bases. Germline V gives CDR1 SNHLY, CDR2 FYNNEI. CDR3 length equals 14 residues. DNA of the CDR3: TGTGCCAGCAACCTCTTGACAGGCTTCTATGGCTACACCTTC. It codes for CASNLLTGFYGYTF.

About this clone itself: This specimen includes other DNA sequences encoding the same CDR3. The genes are TRBV29-1 and TRBJ1-1, with D unclear. The CDR3 is 8 residues long. Between the trimmed V and J ends, which lost 4 bases and 8 bases, there was a span of 2 bases. The germline V gene encodes CDR1 SQVTM and CDR2 ANQGSEA. CDR3 sequence (DNA): TGCAGCGTTGGGGAAGCTTTCTTT. The encoded protein is CSVGEAFF. Using reference TRBV29-1 and TRBJ1-1 for the parts outside the CDR3, the full variable domain is SAVISQKPSRDICQRGTSLTIQCQVDSQVTMMFWYRQQPGQSLTLIATANQGSEATYESGFVIDKFPISRPNLTFSTLTVSNMSPEDSSIYLCSVGEAFFGQGTRLTVV.

The rearrangement links TRBV30 to TRBJ1-2; TRBD1 matches 7 bases. V trimming: 1 base; J trimming: 8 bases; junction bases outside the gene matches: 4. Germline V gene lookup returns CDR1 GTSNPN and CDR2 SVGIG (reference sequence). The CDR3 totals 12 residues. The CDR3 sequence: CAWSEGGWGYTF. CDR3 sequence (DNA): TGTGCCTGGAGTGAAGGGGGCTGGGGCTACACCTTC.

V usage is TRBV11-2 and J usage is TRBJ2-2; D is uncertain. CDR1 is SGHAT and CDR2 is FQNNGV in the germline V gene. This CDR3 region has 16 residues. V was clipped by 1 base and J by 1 base, with 10 bases between them. The CDR3 here is CASSLGLWVNTGELFF. CDR3 DNA sequence: TGTGCCAGCAGCTTAGGGCTGTGGGTGAACACCGGGGAGCTGTTTTTT.

This sequence joins TRBV28 and TRBJ2-1; D remains unclear. This CDR3 comprises 12 residues. Trimming took 2 bases from V and 7 from J, leaving 6 bases between them. Germline V gives CDR1 MDHEN, CDR2 SYDVKM. The CDR3 nucleotides are TGTGCCAGCAGTTTAGAGTGGAATGAGCAGTTCTTC. The encoded protein is CASSLEWNEQFF.

The chain links TRBV6-5 to TRBJ1-5, with 7 bases identical to TRBD1. The CDR3 consists of 14 residues. The V and J ends lost 7 bases and 8 bases, in that order; junction bases with no gene match: 11. Germline V gene lookup returns CDR1 MNHEY and CDR2 SVGAGI. The CDR3 nucleotides read TGTGCCAGCACCGACAACAGGGGAGTGGAGCCCCAGCATTTT. Protein: CASTDNRGVEPQHF.

For the CDR3, the DNA is TGTGCCAGCAGCCAAGTATATGAGACTAGCAGGCCCTATGAGCAGTTCTTC. This translates into CASSQVYETSRPYEQFF. V and J are TRBV4-2 and TRBJ2-1, with 7 bases aligning to TRBD2. The CDR3 is 17 residues long. The germline V gene encodes CDR1 LGHNA and CDR2 YNFKEQ. The V and J ends lost 1 base and 8 bases, in that order; junction bases with no gene match: 14.

This clone was seen only once. CDR3 nucleotides: TGTGCCAGCAGCTTGAGGCAGGGCCCCTTCGTACGGCAGCCCCAGCATTTT. It yields the protein CASSLRQGPFVRQPQHF. The rearrangement links TRBV5-6 to TRBJ1-5; D may be TRBD1 (5 bases). CDR1 and CDR2 (germline): SGHDT, YYEEEE. V was clipped by 1 base and J by 7 bases, with 21 bases between them. The CDR3 length is 17 residues.

The rearrangement links TRBV21-1 to TRBJ2-7; the D segment call TRBD2 is taken from the table without a DNA check. TRBV21-1 is flagged as a pseudogene. The CDR3 spans 16 residues. As DNA, the CDR3 is TGTGCCAGCAGCAAAGGGGCGGAGGGGAGTTCCTACGAGCAGTACTTC. It yields the protein CASSKGAEGSSYEQYF.

The chain carries TRBV5-8 and TRBJ1-2; a possible D gene is TRBD1 (6 bases). Trimming took off 7 bases at V and 3 bases at J, with 19 bases between the two ends. The CDR3 runs 15 residues. Germline V gene data show CDR1 as SGHTS and CDR2 as YDEGEE. The CDR3 spells CASPNRDPGDYGYTF. The CDR3 DNA reads as TGTGCCAGCCCGAACAGGGATCCAGGGGACTATGGCTACACCTTC.

The rearrangement joins TRBV7-2 to TRBJ1-1, with 9 bases identical to TRBD1. The ends lost 4 bases at V and 4 bases at J; junction bases unmatched: 1. The CDR3 is made up of 13 amino acids. The germline V gene has CDR1 SGHTA and CDR2 FQGNSA. CDR3 sequence reads: CASSSGQGTEAFF. CDR3 coding DNA: TGTGCCAGCAGCTCGGGACAGGGCACTGAAGCTTTCTTT.

The chain recombines TRBV13 with TRBJ2-2; no reliable D call. Germline V gene data show CDR1 as PRHDT and CDR2 as FYEKMQ (reference sequence). There are 13 residues in the CDR3. The ends were cut back, 5 bases at V and 8 bases at J, with 12 bases in the middle. The CDR3 loop is CASSPDDAGELFF. The CDR3 bases are TGTGCCAGCAGCCCTGATGACGCGGGGGAGCTGTTTTTT.

CDR3 protein: CASSLSGGARETQYF. CDR3 DNA: TGTGCCAGCAGCCTTAGCGGGGGGGCCCGAGAGACCCAGTACTTC. The genes are TRBV7-3 and TRBJ2-5, with 11 positions matching TRBD2. Germline CDR1 is SGHTA and CDR2 is FQGTGA. After removal of 5 bases from V and 4 bases from J, the junction contained 6 bases not matched to a gene. The CDR3 length is 15 residues.

This chain connects TRBV10-2 to TRBJ1-1; TRBD1 agrees at 9 bases. CDR3 length equals 14 residues. CDR1 and CDR2 from the germline V gene are WSHSY and SAAADI. The V gene end was trimmed by 4 bases and the J gene end by 5 bases; junction bases not matched to a gene: 5. CDR3 amino acids: CASSVGTGHTEAFF. The CDR3 coding sequence is TGCGCCAGCAGTGTGGGGACAGGGCATACTGAAGCTTTCTTT.

This clone was seen only once. The chain is built from TRBV28 and TRBJ1-6, with D possibly matching TRBD1 (5 bases). V was clipped by 5 bases and J by 8 bases, with 16 bases between them. Germline CDR1 MDHEN, CDR2 SYDVKM. This CDR3 is 15 amino acids long. The CDR3 DNA sequence: TGTGCCAGCAGTGCCGGGACCGCCTTTTATTCACCCCTCCACTTT. Translating it yields CASSAGTAFYSPLHF.